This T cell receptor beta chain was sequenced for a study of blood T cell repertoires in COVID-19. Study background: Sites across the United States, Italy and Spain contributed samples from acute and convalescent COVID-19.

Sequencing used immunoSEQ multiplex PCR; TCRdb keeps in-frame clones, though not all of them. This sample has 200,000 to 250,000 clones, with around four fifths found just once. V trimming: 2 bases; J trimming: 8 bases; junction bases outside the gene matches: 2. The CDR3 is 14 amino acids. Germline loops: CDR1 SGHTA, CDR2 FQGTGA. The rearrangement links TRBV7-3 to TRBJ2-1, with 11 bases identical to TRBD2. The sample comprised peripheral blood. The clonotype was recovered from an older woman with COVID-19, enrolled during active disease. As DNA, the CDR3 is TGTGCCAGCAGCTTAGAACTAGCGGGGGATGAGCAGTTCTTC. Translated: CASSLELAGDEQFF. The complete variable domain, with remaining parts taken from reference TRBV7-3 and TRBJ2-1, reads GAGVSQTPSNKVTEKGKYVELRCDPISGHTALYWYRQSLGQGPEFLIYFQGTGAADDSGLPNDRFFAVRPEGSVSTLKIQRTERGDSAVYLCASSLELAGDEQFFGPGTRLTVL.